This T cell receptor (beta chain) emerged from a study of beta chain features in type 1 diabetes. Expressed TCRB transcripts were sequenced after all isolated RNA was converted to cDNA. Sequencing was performed with immunoSEQ multiplex PCR; in TCRdb, only in-frame clones are kept and a portion is missing. The data hold around 310,000 clones, with 9.5% to 12% observed a single time. Each population that was sorted was more than 98% pure. This clone has just a few counts. The antigen is not known. Germline CDR1 reads SGHDT; CDR2 reads YYEEEE. The CDR3 loop spans 16 amino acids. V shed 0 bases, J shed 3 bases, and the junction held 5 bases outside the gene matches. Overall study findings and caveats: Comparison showed that naive, central memory and Treg TCRB repertoires appeared more similar among patients than among healthy donors. VDJ junctions in type 1 diabetes patients carried more deletions and fewer insertions. Equally in patients and controls, shorter templates might have been favored by PCR.

The receptor was derived from a woman aged 25 to 39 in good health. The sequenced sample consisted of naive CD4+ T cells from blood. V usage is TRBV5-6 and J usage is TRBJ2-1; 8 bases map to TRBD2. This CDR3 reads CASSLVYSGSYNEQFF. CDR3 nucleotide sequence: TGTGCCAGCAGCTTGGTGTACAGCGGGAGCTACAATGAGCAGTTCTTC. The entire variable domain, with the rest obtained from reference TRBV5-6 and TRBJ2-1, is as follows: DAGVTQSPTHLIKTRGQQVTLRCSPKSGHDTVSWYQQALGQGPQFIFQYYEEEERQRGNFPDRFSGHQFPNYSSELNVNALLLGDSALYLCASSLVYSGSYNEQFFGPGTRLTVL.